This TCR beta chain was identified in a study of blood T cell repertoires in COVID-19. Study in general: Samples came from the United States, Italy and Spain, spanning acute and convalescent COVID-19. The analysed material was cDNA or gDNA that came from T cells, B-cell-depleted T cells, or PBMCs.

As originally analysed: Reference gene primer amplification gave nucleated cell count estimates. The repertoire was sequenced with immunoSEQ multiplex PCR; TCRdb's copy has only in-frame clones and lacks some. V, J and clone size derive from that table, while D and trimming were established from the DNA sequence. Here the sample spans some 220,000 clones, 85% being singletons. Germline CDR1 LGHNA, CDR2 YNFKEQ. The CDR3 covers 14 residues. V trimming: 2 bases; J trimming: 3 bases; junction bases outside the gene matches: 3. Those enrolled in Seattle joined during active infection and were followed longitudinally afterward.

This TCR came from a man aged 45 to 65 with COVID-19, enrolled during active disease. The specimen was peripheral blood. V usage is TRBV4-2 and J usage is TRBJ2-5, with 7 bases that match TRBD2. The CDR3 is CASSQPGLEETQYF. The CDR3 DNA is TGTGCCAGCAGCCAACCCGGACTAGAAGAGACCCAGTACTTC.